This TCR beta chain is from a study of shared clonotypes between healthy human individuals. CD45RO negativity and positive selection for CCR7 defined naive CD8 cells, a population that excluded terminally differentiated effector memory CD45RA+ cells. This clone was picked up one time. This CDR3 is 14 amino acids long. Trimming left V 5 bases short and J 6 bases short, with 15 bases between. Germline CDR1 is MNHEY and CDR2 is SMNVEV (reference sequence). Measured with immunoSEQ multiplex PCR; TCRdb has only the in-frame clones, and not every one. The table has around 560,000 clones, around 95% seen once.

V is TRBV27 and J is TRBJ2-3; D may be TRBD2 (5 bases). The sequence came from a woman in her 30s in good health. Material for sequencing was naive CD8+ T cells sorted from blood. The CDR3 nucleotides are TGTGCCAGCAGTCCCGGGATCTATGGGGATACGCAGTATTTT. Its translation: CASSPGIYGDTQYF.